These 30 T cell receptor beta chains share one sample of origin, sequenced in a study of blood T cell repertoires in COVID-19. Assay used: immunoSEQ multiplex PCR; TCRdb lists only in-frame clones, some missing. The sample yields tens of thousands of clones, approximately 87% seen once. The source material was peripheral blood. The receptors stem from an older woman with COVID-19, enrolled during active disease.

V usage is TRBV14 and J usage is TRBJ1-6; TRBD1 agrees at 8 bases. CDR1 and CDR2 (germline): SGHDN, FVKESK. This CDR3 comprises 14 residues. The V gene end was trimmed by 3 bases and the J gene end by 9 bases; junction bases not matched to a gene: 4. In nucleotides, the CDR3 is TGTGCCAGCAGCCACGACAGGGGCCGTTCACCCCTCCACTTT. Residues: CASSHDRGRSPLHF. Looking up the rest from reference TRBV14 and TRBJ1-6 gives the full variable domain: EAGVTQFPSHSVIEKGQTVTLRCDPISGHDNLYWYRRVMGKEIKFLLHFVKESKQDESGMPNNRFLAERTGGTYSTLKVQPAELEDSGVYFCASSHDRGRSPLHFGNGTRLTVT.

V is TRBV27 and J is TRBJ2-1, with D perhaps TRBD2 (5 bases). Germline CDR1 reads MNHEY; CDR2 reads SMNVEV (reference sequence). Trimming cost V 5 bases and J 0 bases, with 20 bases left between them. CDR3 size: 18 residues. The CDR3 reads CASSPTPSTGSSYNEQFF. In nucleotides, the CDR3 is TGTGCCAGCAGTCCCACCCCCTCGACGGGAAGCTCCTACAATGAGCAGTTCTTC.

The chain links TRBV11-2 to TRBJ1-1, with 9 bases lining up with TRBD1. J was trimmed by 11 bases and V by 5 bases; bases with no gene match: 6. From germline, CDR1 is SGHAT and CDR2 FQNNGV. CDR3 length equals 12 residues. Here the CDR3 reads CASSHWTGVAFF. In DNA, the CDR3 is TGTGCCAGCAGCCATTGGACAGGGGTCGCTTTCTTT.

The chain couples TRBV6-5 to TRBJ1-2; no clear D. This CDR3 is 13 amino acids long. The V end was cut by 4 bases, the J end by 3 bases, with 9 bases between. Germline CDR1 is MNHEY and CDR2 is SVGAGI. The CDR3 sequence: CASSSPGDYGYTF. In DNA, the CDR3 is TGTGCCAGCAGTTCCCCCGGAGACTATGGCTACACCTTC.

The chain carries TRBV11-3 and TRBJ2-1; 9 bases agree with TRBD2. With V trimmed by 7 bases and J by 10 bases, 14 bases remained unmatched. The CDR3 has 15 amino acids. Per germline, CDR1 SGHNT and CDR2 YENEEA. This CDR3 is CASTPVAGGPGEQFF. The CDR3 DNA reads TGTGCCAGCACGCCCGTTGCGGGAGGGCCCGGCGAGCAGTTCTTC.

This clone came up a few times. The chain recombines TRBV2 with TRBJ2-7, with TRBD1 matching 8 bases. Germline V CDR1 and CDR2: SNHLY, FYNNEI. V dropped 7 bases and J dropped 4; count of bases not matched to a gene: 3. The CDR3 runs to 12 residues. Here the CDR3 DNA reads TGTGCCAGCACCCACAGGGGGTACGAGCAGTACTTC. This encodes CASTHRGYEQYF.

The rearrangement links TRBV5-1 to TRBJ1-2; D is unresolved. The CDR3 runs to 13 residues. Germline-derived CDR1 and CDR2 are SGHRS and YFSETQ. V lost 5 bases, J lost 2 bases, and 10 bases lay in between. CDR3 amino acids: CASRSGSNYGYTF. Here the CDR3 DNA reads TGCGCCAGCAGGTCCGGGAGCAACTATGGCTACACCTTC.

This clone counts as medium-sized. The DNA for the CDR3 is TGCGCCAGCAGCTTGGTCTTTAACAGCCTCCCCGATACGCAGTATTTT. Residues: CASSLVFNSLPDTQYF. The chain joins TRBV5-1 to TRBJ2-3; unclear D gene. From germline, CDR1 is SGHRS and CDR2 YFSETQ. Trimming stripped 0 bases from V and 6 bases from J, with 17 bases between. The CDR3 is 16 residues long.

The chain recombines TRBV6-2 or TRBV6-3 with TRBJ1-5, with TRBD1 matching over 8 bases. Trimming at V came to 6 bases and at J to 7 bases, leaving 5 bases not matched to a gene. CDR3 length: 13 residues. The germline gives CDR1 MNHEY, CDR2 SVGEGT. This chain's CDR3 is CASSQGAWQPQHF. The CDR3 DNA is TGTGCCAGCAGCCAGGGGGCATGGCAGCCCCAGCATTTT.

The chain employs TRBV11-2 and TRBJ2-1; D gene ambiguous. Trimming removed 1 base from V and 5 bases from J, with 21 bases in between. CDR1 is SGHAT and CDR2 is FQNNGV in the germline V gene. There are 18 residues in the CDR3. In DNA form, the CDR3 reads TGTGCCAGCAGCTTAGCCCCCTTGGCAGAAAAGAATAACAATGAGCAGTTCTTC. Protein product: CASSLAPLAEKNNNEQFF.

The V gene is TRBV6-2 or TRBV6-3, the J gene TRBJ2-1, with TRBD2 as a possible D gene (6 bases). Germline CDR1 is MNHEY and CDR2 is SVGEGT. CDR3 length: 16 residues. Trimming took 0 bases from V and 6 from J, leaving 15 bases between them. The CDR3 here is CASSYSSAGTPNEQFF. CDR3 nucleotide sequence: TGTGCCAGCAGTTACTCAAGCGCTGGGACTCCCAATGAGCAGTTCTTC.

This clone occurred a few times. This chain connects TRBV19 to TRBJ2-1; 9 bases map to TRBD1. V shed 11 bases and J 9 bases; nucleotides not matched to a gene: 17. This CDR3 region has 15 residues. The germline V gene has CDR1 LNHDA and CDR2 SQIVND (reference sequence). The CDR3 here is CASGQGPGRATEQFF. CDR3 DNA: TGTGCCTCTGGACAGGGGCCAGGGCGGGCGACTGAGCAGTTCTTC.

The genes are TRBV15 and TRBJ1-3; no firm D call. V shed 8 bases and J shed 3 bases, with 11 bases lying between them. The CDR3 is 13 residues long. Germline CDR1 LNHNV, CDR2 YYDKDF (reference sequence). The CDR3 here is CATAPGFGNTIYF. For the CDR3, the DNA is TGTGCCACCGCGCCGGGGTTTGGAAACACCATATATTTT.

V and J are TRBV19 and TRBJ1-1, with D perhaps matching TRBD1 (6 bases). The CDR3 extends over 14 amino acids. V was cut by 5 bases and J by 6 bases, with 16 bases left in between. Germline CDR1 reads LNHDA; CDR2 reads SQIVND (reference sequence). The CDR3 reads CASSPRLKGAEAFF. In DNA form, the CDR3 reads TGTGCCAGTAGTCCCCGTCTGAAGGGGGCTGAAGCTTTCTTT.

The chain links TRBV6-5 to TRBJ2-2; D is perhaps TRBD2 (5 bases). V was trimmed by 5 bases and J by 1 base, leaving 8 bases between them. Germline CDR1 and CDR2: MNHEY and SVGAGI. The length of the CDR3 is 14 residues. The CDR3 DNA follows: TGTGCCAGCAGTAGCGGAGTGAACACCGGGGAGCTGTTTTTT. This encodes CASSSGVNTGELFF.

This clone has only a few counts. V is TRBV3-1 (or the pseudogene TRBV3-2) and J is TRBJ2-2; TRBD1 matches at 11 bases. The CDR3 is made up of 16 amino acids. The V gene end was trimmed by 1 base and the J gene end by 4 bases; junction bases not matched to a gene: 2. Germline V CDR1 and CDR2: LGHDT, YNNKEL (reference sequence). CDR3: CASSQAGTGGTGELFF. Here the CDR3 DNA reads TGTGCCAGCAGCCAAGCCGGGACAGGGGGCACCGGGGAGCTGTTTTTT.

The chain couples TRBV4-2 to TRBJ1-1, with a possible D match to TRBD1 (5 bases). Per germline, CDR1 LGHNA and CDR2 YNFKEQ. The CDR3 has 17 residues. Deletions cut 1 base from V and 7 bases from J, with 22 bases between. In nucleotides, the CDR3 is TGTGCCAGCAGCCAAGGAATTTCAGGGAATGGGAGGAATGAAGCTTTCTTT. Encoded protein: CASSQGISGNGRNEAFF.

The rearrangement uses TRBV2 and TRBJ1-2, with D possibly being TRBD1 (6 bases). The germline V gene encodes CDR1 SNHLY and CDR2 FYNNEI. The CDR3 runs to 13 residues. With 2 bases removed from V and 5 bases from J, the gap between germline ends came to 9 bases. The CDR3 sequence is CASSESGVYGYTF. The DNA for the CDR3 is TGTGCCAGCAGTGAATCAGGGGTTTATGGCTACACCTTC.

The V gene is TRBV7-6, the J gene TRBJ2-2; 10 nucleotides line up with TRBD1. Germline V CDR1 and CDR2: SGHVS, FNYEAQ. The CDR3 contains 14 residues. V was clipped by 3 bases and J by 6 bases; unmatched bases: 1. The CDR3 loop reads CASSLTGGPGELFF. CDR3 nucleotide sequence: TGTGCCAGCAGCTTGACAGGGGGCCCCGGGGAGCTGTTTTTT.

The table lists this clone with a count of one. The chain carries TRBV24-1 and TRBJ2-1, with 12 bases that match TRBD2. The CDR3 has 17 residues. V lost 3 bases and J lost 4; bases outside the gene matches: 6. The germline V gene encodes CDR1 KGHDR and CDR2 SFDVKD. The CDR3 here is CATSDHLLAGGYNEQFF. The CDR3 DNA is TGTGCCACCAGTGATCACCTCCTAGCGGGAGGGTACAATGAGCAGTTCTTC.

J is TRBJ1-4 and V is TRBV7-9, with D maybe TRBD1 (6 bases). CDR1 and CDR2 (germline): SEHNR, FQNEAQ (reference sequence). Trimming shortened V by 7 bases and J by 6 bases, and 15 bases separated the two germline ends. This CDR3 is built from 14 residues. CDR3 loop: CASNPQGKDEKLFF. CDR3 in DNA: TGTGCCAGCAACCCTCAGGGGAAGGATGAAAAACTGTTTTTT.

V gene TRBV11-3 combines with J gene TRBJ2-7; 13 nucleotides line up with TRBD2. The germline gives CDR1 SGHNT, CDR2 YENEEA. CDR3 size: 17 residues. Unmatched junction bases numbered 10, after V lost 1 base and J lost 7 bases. Here the CDR3 DNA reads TGTGCCAGCAGCTTAGCCCAGGGGACTAGCGGGATGTGGGAGCAGTACTTC. This sequence encodes CASSLAQGTSGMWEQYF.

The CDR3 here is CASRNGGALSFLYEQYF. DNA of the CDR3: TGCGCCAGCAGGAACGGGGGGGCCCTTTCTTTTCTGTACGAGCAGTACTTC. The chain joins TRBV5-1 to TRBJ2-7; 8 bases are a match to TRBD2. After removal of 5 bases from V and 4 bases from J, the junction contained 17 bases not matched to a gene. The CDR3 runs 17 residues. Germline CDR1 and CDR2: SGHRS and YFSETQ.

The chain recombines TRBV28 with TRBJ1-6; no firm D call. The V gene lost 7 bases and the J gene lost 9 bases, with 13 bases spanning the gap. In germline, CDR1 is MDHEN, CDR2 SYDVKM. The CDR3 contains 13 residues. For the CDR3, the DNA is TGTGCCAGCACGACGGGAACTCTTTCACCCCTCCACTTT. This translates into CASTTGTLSPLHF.

This rearrangement joins TRBV10-3 to TRBJ1-5, with 9 bases fitting TRBD1. V lost 3 bases to trimming and J lost 6 bases; unmatched junction nucleotides: 3. The CDR3 spans 14 residues. Germline lookup yields CDR1 ENHRY and CDR2 SYGVKD. The CDR3 bases are TGTGCCATCAGTGAACAGGGGGCAGGTCAGCCCCAGCATTTT. Its protein is CAISEQGAGQPQHF.

This chain links TRBV5-5 with TRBJ1-2; maybe TRBD1 (5 bases). The CDR3 extends over 13 amino acids. Germline V gives CDR1 SGHKS, CDR2 YYEKEE (reference sequence). V was shortened by 7 bases and J by 1 base, with 11 bases between the two germline ends. CDR3 region: CASADKINYGYTF. CDR3 DNA: TGTGCCAGCGCGGACAAAATTAACTATGGCTACACCTTC.

J is TRBJ2-1 and V is TRBV5-1; D perhaps matches TRBD1 (6 bases). CDR3 size: 16 residues. V was pared by 0 bases and J by 0 bases, with 10 bases between. Germline loops: CDR1 SGHRS, CDR2 YFSETQ. CDR3 nucleotide sequence: TGCGCCAGCAGCTTGGGGGCGGACAGCTCCTACAATGAGCAGTTCTTC. Protein product: CASSLGADSSYNEQFF.

The chain carries TRBV10-3 and TRBJ2-7; TRBD2 matches 13 bases. Germline V gene data show CDR1 as ENHRY and CDR2 as SYGVKD. Trimming removed 6 bases from V and 3 bases from J; junction bases left unmatched: 2. CDR3 length equals 14 residues. The CDR3 is CAIRRLAGGYEQYF. The CDR3 nucleotides read TGTGCCATCAGGCGACTAGCGGGAGGCTACGAGCAGTACTTC.

The J gene is TRBJ2-1, the V gene TRBV7-9; D perhaps matches TRBD2 (6 bases). Trimming took 3 bases from V and 9 from J, leaving 24 bases between them. Germline CDR1 and CDR2: SEHNR and FQNEAQ (reference sequence). This CDR3 contains 17 residues. The DNA of the CDR3 is TGTGCCAGCAGCTTCTACTTTAGGACTGCCGACGGGGGTGAGCAGTTCTTC. This encodes CASSFYFRTADGGEQFF.

This chain connects TRBV6-1 to TRBJ2-2, with 7 bases matching TRBD2. This CDR3 spans 12 amino acids. V lost 8 bases to trimming and J lost 9 bases; unmatched junction nucleotides: 6. Germline V lookup: CDR1 MNHNS, CDR2 SASEGT. CDR3 bases: TGTGCCAGCGGGGAGGGTCGGTGGGAGCTGTTTTTT. This translates into CASGEGRWELFF.